The rows below give T cell receptor beta chains drawn from one sample of a study of beta chain features in type 1 diabetes. Assay: immunoSEQ multiplex PCR; the TCRdb copy retains only in-frame clones and omits some. The table has under 300,000 clones, under 13% seen once; the top ten hold over 0.015%. Material: naive CD4+ T cells from blood. These receptors all come from a man younger than 40 with type 1 diabetes. Each CDR3 is given with its conserved first and last residue. D genes are given only for firm matches. Clone size, where shown, is once, few, many, or a class for clones that have expanded.

TRBD2	TRBV2	-	TRBJ2-1	TGTGCCAGCCGACTAGCGGGAAAGTACAATGAGCAGTTCTTC	CASRLAGKYNEQFF
TRBD2	TRBV4-3	few	TRBJ2-3	TGCGCCAGCAGCTCGCGTTCAGCGGGGACCACAGATACGCAGTATTTT	CASSSRSAGTTDTQYF
-	TRBV28	few	TRBJ2-3	TGTGCCAGCAGTTCCCCCGGGGGGCCGAGCACAGATACGCAGTATTTT	CASSSPGGPSTDTQYF
TRBD2	TRBV4-2	-	TRBJ2-3	TGTGCCAGCAGCCAAGACCGTGGACTAGCGGGGCCAGATACGCAGTATTTT	CASSQDRGLAGPDTQYF
TRBD2	TRBV9	few	TRBJ2-1	TGTGCCAGCAGCACCTTAGCGGGGGGGCATGAGCAGTTCTTC	CASSTLAGGHEQFF
-	TRBV5-1	-	TRBJ1-3	TGCGCCAGCAGCTCGGCCATATATTTT	CASSSAIYF
-	TRBV7-8	-	TRBJ2-5	TGTGCCAGCAGCGGGGGCTGGGGAAGAGAGACCCAGTACTTC	CASSGGWGRETQYF
TRBD1	TRBV6-5	few	TRBJ2-1	TGTGCCAGCAACCCCGGACAGGGGGCAAATGAGCAGTTCTTC	CASNPGQGANEQFF
-	TRBV7-9	few	TRBJ1-2	TGTGCCAGCAGCTTATACTCCTATGGCTACACCTTC	CASSLYSYGYTF
TRBD1	TRBV19	-	TRBJ1-4	TGTGCCACCGACGGGACAGGGGTTGAAAAACTGTTTTTT	CATDGTGVEKLFF
-	TRBV30	few	TRBJ2-2	TGTGCCTGGAGTAGAGGGACGGGGGGCGGCACCGGGGAGCTGTTTTTT	CAWSRGTGGGTGELFF
-	TRBV14	few	TRBJ2-1	TGTGCCAGCAGCCAAGACGGCGCAGGGATAAAATACAATGAGCAGTTCTTC	CASSQDGAGIKYNEQFF
TRBD1	TRBV2	-	TRBJ1-5	TGTGCCAGCAGTGGTGGCAGGGGGGTTCAGCCCCAGCATTTT	CASSGGRGVQPQHF
TRBD1	TRBV5-1	-	TRBJ1-6	TGCGCCAGCAGCTTGGAAGGGACAGGCAATTCACCCCTCCACTTT	CASSLEGTGNSPLHF
TRBD1	TRBV7-9	few	TRBJ1-6	TGTGCCAGCAGCTCGCCGGGACAGGGTGATTCACCCCTCCACTTT	CASSSPGQGDSPLHF
-	TRBV2	-	TRBJ1-5	TGTGCCAGCAGTTCAGACTGGAATCAGCCCCAGCATTTT	CASSSDWNQPQHF
TRBD2	TRBV4-2	few	TRBJ2-7	TGTGCCAGCAGCCAACCTAACAGCGGGGGCTACGAGCAGTACTTC	CASSQPNSGGYEQYF
TRBD2	TRBV5-5	-	TRBJ2-3	TGTGCCAGCAGCCAAGGACTAGCGGGGATTAATACGCAGTATTTT	CASSQGLAGINTQYF
-	TRBV7-9	-	TRBJ2-7	TGTGCCAGCAGAGCGGTTTACGAGCAGTACTTC	CASRAVYEQYF
TRBD1	TRBV6-5	few	TRBJ1-5	TGTGCCAGCAGCAATCCGGGACAGGGGTACCAGCCCCAGCATTTT	CASSNPGQGYQPQHF
-	TRBV11-2	-	TRBJ2-7	TGTGCCAGCAGCTTCTCCGGGTCTACCTCCCTCAGCGAGCAGTACTTC	CASSFSGSTSLSEQYF
TRBD2	TRBV7-9	-	TRBJ2-1	TGTGCCAGCAGCTCTCGGGGGGGCCCGGGGAATGAGCAGTTCTTC	CASSSRGGPGNEQFF
TRBD2	TRBV7-9	few	TRBJ2-1	TGTGCCAGCAGCCAGTACACCGGGACTAGCGGACCGTTCTTC	CASSQYTGTSGPFF
TRBD1	TRBV9	few	TRBJ2-7	TGTGCCAGCAGCTTAGGGGACAGGGTGGGCTACGAGCAGTACTTC	CASSLGDRVGYEQYF
-	TRBV7-2	few	TRBJ2-5	TGTGCCAGCAGCAAGTGGGCTAGCGAAGAGACCCAGTACTTC	CASSKWASEETQYF